This T cell receptor (beta chain) was recovered during a study of shared clonotypes between healthy human individuals. Clones were sequenced by immunoSEQ multiplex PCR, and TCRdb holds only the in-frame ones, with some missing. The sample contains a few hundred thousand clones, roughly 79% of which appear only once. V was clipped by 2 bases and J by 3 bases, with 8 bases between them. Germline V gene data show CDR1 as SGDLS and CDR2 as YYNGEE. CDR3 length equals 13 residues. This clonotype originated in a woman between 40 and 50 years old in good health. Some clones in this sample may be carry-over from other donors' samples. Material for sequencing was PBMCs. V gene TRBV9 combines with J gene TRBJ1-1; D call uncertain. The CDR3 bases are TGTGCCAGCAGCGTGGAGGTATACACTGAAGCTTTCTTT. Translating it yields CASSVEVYTEAFF.